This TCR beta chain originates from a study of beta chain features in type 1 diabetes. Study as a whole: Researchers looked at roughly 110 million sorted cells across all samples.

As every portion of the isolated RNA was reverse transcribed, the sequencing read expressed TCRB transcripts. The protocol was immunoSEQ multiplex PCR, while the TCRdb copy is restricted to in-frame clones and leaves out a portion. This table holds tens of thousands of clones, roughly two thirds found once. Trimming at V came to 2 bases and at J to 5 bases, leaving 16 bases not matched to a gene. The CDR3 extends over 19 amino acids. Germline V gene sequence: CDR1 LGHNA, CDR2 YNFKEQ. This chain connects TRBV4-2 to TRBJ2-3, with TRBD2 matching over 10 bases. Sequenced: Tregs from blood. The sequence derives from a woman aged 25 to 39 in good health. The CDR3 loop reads CASSQPTASGRASRDTQYF. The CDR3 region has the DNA TGTGCCAGCAGCCAACCTACGGCCAGCGGGAGGGCCAGTAGAGATACGCAGTATTTT.